A single sample gave rise to the 9 T cell receptor beta chains below, sequenced in a study of shared clonotypes between healthy human individuals. Only in-frame clones appear in the TCRdb table, and some are missing; sequencing was by immunoSEQ multiplex PCR. The repertoire holds 640,000 or so clones, with around 72% as singletons. Sequencing used memory CD4+ T cells sorted from blood. Subset specified: CD45RA-negative fraction. The receptors originated from a woman aged 25 to 39 in good health.

V and J are TRBV4-2 and TRBJ1-1, with 10 positions matching TRBD1. This CDR3 is built from 16 residues. Germline lookup yields CDR1 LGHNA and CDR2 YNFKEQ. The J segment lost 0 bases and the V segment lost 1 base, leaving 2 bases of the junction unmatched. CDR3 DNA sequence: TGTGCCAGCAGCCAAGCGGGACAGGGGATGAACACTGAAGCTTTCTTT. Its translation: CASSQAGQGMNTEAFF.

At least ten counts were recorded for this clone. The chain joins TRBV6-1 to TRBJ2-7; D perhaps matches TRBD2 (6 bases). This CDR3 region has 13 residues. Trimming cost V 2 bases and J 10 bases, with 15 bases left between them. Germline CDR1 reads MNHNS; CDR2 reads SASEGT. The CDR3 coding sequence is TGTGCCAGCAGTGAATTGGGGGGAGCGGATCAGTACTTC. Translating gives CASSELGGADQYF.

The chain employs TRBV7-6 and TRBJ2-5; TRBD1 agrees at 9 bases. There are 16 residues in the CDR3. The V gene end was trimmed by 4 bases and the J gene end by 4 bases; junction bases not matched to a gene: 10. In germline, CDR1 is SGHVS, CDR2 FNYEAQ. The chain's CDR3 is CASSSTGTGYRETQYF. For the CDR3, the DNA is TGTGCCAGCAGCTCGACCGGGACAGGGTATCGAGAGACCCAGTACTTC.

This clone was recorded a few times. V gene TRBV4-1 combines with J gene TRBJ1-2, with 7 positions matching TRBD1. Germline loops: CDR1 MGHRA, CDR2 YSYEKL. The CDR3 has 14 amino acids. V lost 0 bases and J lost 5; bases outside the gene matches: 3. DNA for the CDR3: TGCGCCAGCAGCCAAGACGGACAGGTATATGGCTACACCTTC. Its protein product is CASSQDGQVYGYTF.

The chain carries TRBV27 and TRBJ2-6, with D hard to call. Trimming pared 1 base from V and 1 base from J, leaving 8 bases between. The CDR3 runs to 16 residues. Germline lookup yields CDR1 MNHEY and CDR2 SMNVEV (reference sequence). CDR3 protein: CASSLYGISGANVLTF. CDR3 coding DNA: TGTGCCAGCAGTTTATATGGTATTTCTGGGGCCAACGTCCTGACTTTC. Full variable domain (remainder filled in from reference TRBV27 and TRBJ2-6): EAQVTQNPRYLITVTGKKLTVTCSQNMNHEYMSWYRQDPGLGLRQIYYSMNVEVTDKGDVPEGYKVSRKEKRNFPLILESPSPNQTSLYFCASSLYGISGANVLTFGAGSRLTVL.

This chain connects TRBV29-1 to TRBJ2-7, with D unclear. This CDR3 region has 13 residues. Deletions cut 4 bases from V and 1 base from J, with 11 bases between. Germline values: CDR1 SQVTM, CDR2 ANQGSEA. In nucleotides, the CDR3 is TGCAGCGTTGTGACCGACGGTTCCTACGAGCAGTACTTC. Its translation: CSVVTDGSYEQYF.

As regards this clone: This same CDR3 is encoded by further DNA sequences in the sample. The V call is TRBV7-2, the J call TRBJ1-5; no definite D call. The V end was cut by 5 bases, the J end by 0 bases, with 11 bases between. The CDR3 extends over 15 amino acids. In germline, CDR1 is SGHTA, CDR2 FQGNSA. The CDR3 DNA reads TGTGCCAGCAGCAAAGACACCCTTAGCAATCAGCCCCAGCATTTT. Translation gives CASSKDTLSNQPQHF.

The genes are TRBV11-2 and TRBJ2-7; D gene uncertain. CDR3 size: 13 residues. Germline V CDR1 and CDR2: SGHAT, FQNNGV. Trimming left V 5 bases short and J 3 bases short, with 11 bases between. CDR3 DNA: TGTGCCAGCAGCCCTCAATCCCTCTACGAGCAGTACTTC. This sequence encodes CASSPQSLYEQYF.

This clone was observed a single time. This chain connects TRBV29-1 to TRBJ2-3, with 8 bases aligning to TRBD1. J gave up 1 base and V 7 bases, and 13 bases lay outside the gene matches. The CDR3 covers 16 residues. CDR1 is SQVTM, CDR2 ANQGSEA, per germline. CDR3 residues: CSALGQGSAGTDTQYF. The CDR3 DNA reads as TGCAGCGCCCTCGGACAGGGTAGTGCTGGCACAGATACGCAGTATTTT.